Presented here are 28 T cell receptor beta chains from one specimen sequenced in a study of identical twins. TCRdb re-called the 5' RACE reads with MiXCR, one entry per CDR3 protein. The sample comprises 350,000 to 500,000 distinct CDR3 sequences, less than 20% of which are singletons, and about 12% rests with the top ten. The sample was naive T cells sorted from blood. These receptors came from a middle-aged man in good health.

This clonotype has only a few counts. The chain combines TRBV10-3 with TRBJ2-5, with TRBD1 matching over 8 bases. Trimming removed 6 bases from V and 1 base from J; junction bases left unmatched: 1. Looked up from germline, CDR1 is ENHRY and CDR2 is SYGVKD. The CDR3 consists of 13 residues. CDR3 loop: CAISTGGQETQYF. The CDR3 DNA is TGTGCCATCAGCACAGGGGGCCAAGAGACCCAGTACTTC.

V is TRBV20-1 and J is TRBJ2-1, with 8 bases matching TRBD2. The ends lost 5 bases at V and 6 bases at J; junction bases unmatched: 18. The CDR3 contains 17 residues. The V gene's germline CDR1 is DFQATT and CDR2 SNEGSKA (reference sequence). CDR3 residues: CSAAGGVNSGRVNEQFF. The CDR3 nucleotides are TGCAGTGCTGCTGGGGGGGTAAACAGCGGGAGAGTCAATGAGCAGTTCTTC.

The rearrangement joins TRBV29-1 to TRBJ2-5; D might be TRBD1 (6 bases). Trimming shortened V by 5 bases and J by 7 bases, and 14 bases separated the two germline ends. The CDR3 sequence is 12 residues long. Germline CDR1 and CDR2: SQVTM and ANQGSEA. This chain's CDR3 is CSVHRDRGTQYF. The CDR3 region has the DNA TGCAGCGTTCACAGGGATAGGGGGACCCAGTACTTC.

The chain carries TRBV28 and TRBJ2-7, with TRBD1 matching 7 bases. The V and J ends lost 5 bases and 3 bases, in that order; junction bases with no gene match: 7. From germline, CDR1 is MDHEN and CDR2 SYDVKM. The CDR3 is 14 residues long. The CDR3 loop reads CASSDQGVRYEQYF. The CDR3 DNA is TGTGCCAGCAGTGACCAGGGGGTACGCTACGAGCAGTACTTC.

This clonotype has a count of ten or more. The chain is built from TRBV7-2 and TRBJ2-1; D is perhaps TRBD2 (5 bases). The CDR3 extends over 13 amino acids. Trimming cost V 1 base and J 4 bases, with 5 bases left between them. Germline V lookup: CDR1 SGHTA, CDR2 FQGNSA. Here the CDR3 reads CASSLERYNEQFF. In DNA, the CDR3 is TGTGCCAGCAGCTTAGAGCGGTACAATGAGCAGTTCTTC. Full variable domain (outside the CDR3, taken from reference TRBV7-2 and TRBJ2-1): GAGVSQSPSNKVTEKGKDVELRCDPISGHTALYWYRQSLGQGLEFLIYFQGNSAPDKSGLPSDRFSAERTGGSVSTLTIQRTQQEDSAVYLCASSLERYNEQFFGPGTRLTVL.

The sample holds a few counts of this clonotype. The chain has TRBV15 and TRBJ2-5, with a possible D match to TRBD2 (6 bases). CDR1 and CDR2 (germline): LNHNV, YYDKDF (reference sequence). V was trimmed by 5 bases and J by 5 bases, leaving 9 bases between them. The CDR3 spans 12 residues. CDR3 protein: CATSPEGETQYF. CDR3 bases: TGTGCCACCAGCCCGGAGGGGGAGACCCAGTACTTC.

In this sample, this clonotype turned up many times. The chain's CDR3 is CASSLTFESTGELFF. CDR3 bases: TGTGCCAGCAGTTTAACCTTCGAGAGTACCGGGGAGCTGTTTTTT. The chain links TRBV28 to TRBJ2-2; D gene ambiguous. The germline gives CDR1 MDHEN, CDR2 SYDVKM. V lost 2 bases and J lost 5, with 12 bases in between. The CDR3 is 15 residues long.

This clonotype was detected many times. The rearrangement joins TRBV28 to TRBJ1-5; TRBD1 matches at 7 bases. CDR1 is MDHEN and CDR2 is SYDVKM in the germline V gene. The V gene end was trimmed by 6 bases and the J gene end by 0 bases; junction bases not matched to a gene: 5. The CDR3 extends over 15 amino acids. This CDR3 reads CASSRHRGSNQPQHF. The CDR3 coding sequence is TGTGCCAGCAGCAGACACAGGGGTAGCAATCAGCCCCAGCATTTT. The complete variable domain, with remaining parts taken from reference TRBV28 and TRBJ1-5, reads DVKVTQSSRYLVKRTGEKVFLECVQDMDHENMFWYRQDPGLGLRLIYFSYDVKMKEKGDIPEGYSVSREKKERFSLILESASTNQTSMYLCASSRHRGSNQPQHFGDGTRLSIL.

This sequence joins TRBV7-2 and TRBJ2-3, with TRBD2 as a possible D gene (5 bases). With 5 bases removed from V and 4 bases from J, the gap between germline ends came to 19 bases. CDR1 is SGHTA and CDR2 is FQGNSA in the germline V gene. The CDR3 runs to 16 residues. The CDR3 loop is CASSPTSQAVADTQYF. The CDR3 DNA reads as TGTGCCAGCAGCCCGACGAGCCAAGCGGTGGCAGATACGCAGTATTTT.

This chain joins TRBV6-5 and TRBJ2-1; 9 nucleotides match TRBD1. J lost 7 bases, V lost 2 bases, and 3 bases had no gene match. The germline V gene encodes CDR1 MNHEY and CDR2 SVGAGI. There are 14 residues in the CDR3. This CDR3 reads CASSYRTGVNEQFF. DNA of the CDR3: TGTGCCAGCAGTTACAGGACAGGGGTTAATGAGCAGTTCTTC.

This chain joins TRBV10-2 and TRBJ2-7; D perhaps matches TRBD2 (7 bases). The CDR3 is made up of 13 amino acids. Germline CDR1 and CDR2: WSHSY and SAAADI. V was shortened by 7 bases and J by 4 bases, with 14 bases between the two germline ends. In DNA form, the CDR3 reads TGCGCCAGCATGGGGGGGGCCCAATACGAGCAGTACTTC. Translated: CASMGGAQYEQYF.

Ten or more counts support this clonotype. The V and J genes are TRBV6-2 or TRBV6-3 and TRBJ1-1; no clear D gene. Germline CDR1 MNHEY, CDR2 SVGEGT. The CDR3 is made up of 15 amino acids. V was pared by 0 bases and J by 4 bases, with 12 bases between. CDR3 residues: CASSYSGMGGTEAFF. Here the CDR3 DNA reads TGTGCCAGCAGTTACTCTGGGATGGGTGGCACTGAAGCTTTCTTT.

This clonotype was counted a few times. CDR3 bases: TGTGCCAGCAGTTTAAGGTGGGAGGGTTGGAATGAGCAGTTCTTC. Translated: CASSLRWEGWNEQFF. The chain recombines TRBV28 with TRBJ2-1; 7 nucleotides match TRBD2. The germline CDR1 and CDR2 sequences are MDHEN and SYDVKM. V trimming: 2 bases; J trimming: 7 bases; junction bases outside the gene matches: 8. The CDR3 extends over 15 amino acids.

The rearrangement uses TRBV12-3 or TRBV12-4 and TRBJ1-6; D not certain. With 5 bases removed from V and 7 bases from J, the gap between germline ends came to 12 bases. The CDR3 sequence is 14 residues long. In DNA, the CDR3 is TGTGCCAGCAGTACTCGGACTGCCAATTCACCCCTCCACTTT. Translation gives CASSTRTANSPLHF.

This clonotype was seen a few times. This CDR3 reads CASSVGGARYGYTF. DNA of the CDR3: TGTGCCAGCAGCGTAGGAGGGGCCAGATATGGCTACACCTTC. The chain is built from TRBV9 and TRBJ1-2; tentative D call: TRBD1 (5 bases). In germline, CDR1 is SGDLS, CDR2 YYNGEE. The V end was cut by 0 bases, the J end by 5 bases, with 11 bases between. The CDR3 is 14 amino acids.

This clonotype was seen more than once but under ten times. The chain links TRBV10-3 to TRBJ2-7, with 7 bases that match TRBD2. J gave up 3 bases and V 10 bases, and 9 bases lay outside the gene matches. The CDR3 is made up of 13 amino acids. Germline loops: CDR1 ENHRY, CDR2 SYGVKD. The CDR3 sequence is CANAAGLDYEQYF. The CDR3 DNA reads TGTGCCAACGCAGCGGGGTTGGACTACGAGCAGTACTTC.

This clonotype was recorded many times. The V gene is TRBV4-3, the J gene TRBJ2-1; TRBD1 or TRBD2 may be the D gene (5 bases each). Germline V lookup: CDR1 LGHNA, CDR2 YSLEER. Trimming cost V 1 base and J 4 bases, with 8 bases left between them. The CDR3 totals 14 residues. CDR3 DNA sequence: TGCGCCAGCAGCCAAGGGGACGAGTACAATGAGCAGTTCTTC. It codes for CASSQGDEYNEQFF.

This clonotype was recorded at least ten times. The junction differs from germline at one of its ends, possibly a read error. This sequence joins TRBV7-2 and TRBJ2-5; 11 nucleotides agree with TRBD1. There are 14 residues in the CDR3. The germline gives CDR1 SGHTA, CDR2 FQGNSA. The CDR3 protein is CASSRDRGQETQYF. DNA of the CDR3: TGCGCCAGCAGCCGGGACAGGGGGCAAGAGACCCAGTACTTC.

V and J are TRBV6-1 and TRBJ2-6; unclear D gene. The germline V and J ends were trimmed by 2 bases and 1 base, with 6 bases remaining between them. The CDR3 is 15 residues long. Germline CDR1 MNHNS, CDR2 SASEGT. The CDR3 loop is CASSERQSGANVLTF. CDR3 nucleotides: TGTGCCAGCAGTGAACGGCAATCTGGGGCCAACGTCCTGACTTTC.

This clonotype was recorded many times. The chain links TRBV28 to TRBJ2-3; D remains unclear. Germline CDR1 MDHEN, CDR2 SYDVKM. V lost 2 bases, J lost 1 base, and 10 bases lay in between. CDR3 length: 15 amino acids. CDR3 protein: CASSLIEAGTDTQYF. In DNA, the CDR3 is TGTGCCAGCAGTTTAATAGAGGCAGGCACAGATACGCAGTATTTT.

This clonotype showed up just a few times. The V and J genes are TRBV7-2 and TRBJ2-2; 11 bases line up with TRBD2. The CDR3 length is 16 residues. The J segment lost 4 bases and the V segment lost 2 bases, leaving 3 bases of the junction unmatched. The germline CDR1 and CDR2 sequences are SGHTA and FQGNSA. The CDR3 is CASSLLAGGTTGELFF. DNA for the CDR3: TGTGCCAGCAGCTTACTAGCGGGAGGCACCACCGGGGAGCTGTTTTTT.

This clonotype was picked up one time. The chain carries TRBV28 and TRBJ2-3; 7 positions agree with TRBD1. This CDR3 has 13 residues. V was pared by 10 bases and J by 4 bases, with 8 bases of the junction left unmatched. Per germline, CDR1 MDHEN and CDR2 SYDVKM. The CDR3, as DNA: TGTGCCATCAACAGGGGTGGCGCAGATACGCAGTATTTT. Translating it yields CAINRGGADTQYF.

The V call is TRBV20-1, the J call TRBJ1-4; the D is unclear. Germline CDR1 and CDR2: DFQATT and SNEGSKA (reference sequence). V was trimmed by 0 bases and J by 6 bases, leaving 14 bases between them. The CDR3 spans 15 residues. The CDR3 bases are TGCAGTGCTAGAGATTTCAGTGTGACCGATGAAAAACTGTTTTTT. This gives the protein CSARDFSVTDEKLFF.

This chain connects TRBV18 to TRBJ2-7; D not resolved. The CDR3 is 14 amino acids. The V gene's germline CDR1 is KGHSH and CDR2 LQKENI. The germline V and J ends were trimmed by 2 bases and 3 bases, with 11 bases remaining between them. CDR3 residues: CASSPSQRNYEQYF. Here the CDR3 DNA reads TGTGCCAGCTCACCATCCCAACGGAACTACGAGCAGTACTTC.

The chain uses TRBV5-1 and TRBJ2-7, with 12 bases aligning to TRBD1. The germline V gene has CDR1 SGHRS and CDR2 YFSETQ. The CDR3 contains 13 residues. V was clipped by 7 bases and J by 7 bases; unmatched bases: 6. CDR3 DNA: TGCGCCAGCGGGACAGGGGGCTCAGGAGAGCAGTACTTC. Its protein product is CASGTGGSGEQYF.

The chain links TRBV6-5 to TRBJ1-3, with D hard to call. Trimming cost V 1 base and J 6 bases, with 13 bases left between them. This CDR3 comprises 15 residues. Germline V gene data show CDR1 as MNHEY and CDR2 as SVGAGI. The CDR3 DNA is TGTGCCAGCAGTTACTTTGGATCGGGGAAAAACACCATATATTTT. Amino acid sequence: CASSYFGSGKNTIYF.

The chain combines TRBV27 with TRBJ2-7; the D is unclear. The V gene's germline CDR1 is MNHEY and CDR2 SMNVEV (reference sequence). Trimming removed 5 bases from V and 4 bases from J, with 12 bases in between. The CDR3 has 13 amino acids. The CDR3 sequence: CASSPRTEYEQYF. The CDR3 bases are TGTGCCAGCAGTCCGAGAACAGAATACGAGCAGTACTTC.

The chain has TRBV18 and TRBJ2-7; D gene uncertain. Germline V gene lookup returns CDR1 KGHSH and CDR2 LQKENI. V dropped 3 bases and J dropped 2 bases, with 8 bases sitting between them. This CDR3 has 13 amino acids. The chain's CDR3 is CASSPENTYEQYF. The CDR3 region has the DNA TGTGCCAGCTCACCTGAAAATACCTACGAGCAGTACTTC.